The clone carrying this T cell receptor beta chain was found a few times. Its specificity is unknown. The record originates from a study of T cells after yellow fever vaccination. TCRdb reanalysed the 5' RACE reads using MiXCR and keeps one entry per CDR3 protein. This table has approximately 610,000 distinct CDR3 sequences, roughly a sixth appearing once. V gave up 0 bases and J gave up 4 bases, with 13 bases separating them. CDR1 is SGHRS, CDR2 YFSETQ, per germline. This CDR3 contains 15 residues. Study-wide findings and caveats: Few clonotypes appeared in both CD4 and CD8 compartments. The secondary response showed a weaker magnitude and a faster peak, day 5 versus 15.

Here the sequenced sample was PBMCs, taken 5 days after the first yellow fever vaccination. The chain employs TRBV5-1 and TRBJ1-1; unclear D gene. The receptor comes from a man between 18 and 29 years old who received the YFV17D yellow fever vaccine. The DNA of the CDR3 is TGCGCCAGCAGCTTGGAGTTGTACCGGAGCACTGAAGCTTTCTTT. This encodes CASSLELYRSTEAFF.